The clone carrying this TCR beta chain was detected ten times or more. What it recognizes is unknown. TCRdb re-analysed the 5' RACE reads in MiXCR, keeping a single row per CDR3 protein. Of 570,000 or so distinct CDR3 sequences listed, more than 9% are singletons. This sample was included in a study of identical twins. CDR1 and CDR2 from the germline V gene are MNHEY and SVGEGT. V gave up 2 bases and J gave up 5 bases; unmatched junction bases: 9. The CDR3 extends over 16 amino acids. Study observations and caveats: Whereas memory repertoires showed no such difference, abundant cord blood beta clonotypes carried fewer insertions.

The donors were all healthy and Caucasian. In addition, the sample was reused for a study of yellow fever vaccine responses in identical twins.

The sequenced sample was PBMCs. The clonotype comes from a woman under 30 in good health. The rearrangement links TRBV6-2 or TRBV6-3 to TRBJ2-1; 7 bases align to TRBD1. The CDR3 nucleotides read TGTGCCAGCAGTTACCTGCGAGGGGGCAGGCACAATGAGCAGTTCTTC. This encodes CASSYLRGGRHNEQFF.